The 3 T cell receptor beta chains below come from one sample, sequenced in a study of T-cell memory formation after mild COVID-19. Via MiXCR, TCRdb re-called the 5' RACE reads, giving one row per CDR3 protein. The sample records 85,000 to 130,000 distinct CDR3 sequences, under 15% being singletons. The sample was PBMCs or a T cell subset sorted from them (not recorded which). These receptors were obtained from an adult woman who had mild COVID-19 (a few samples of this study predate the infection). Cell type and time point are not known.

This clonotype was seen a handful of times. The V gene is TRBV7-8, the J gene TRBJ2-2; D remains unclear. There are 13 residues in the CDR3. With 4 bases removed from V and 4 bases from J, the gap between germline ends came to 7 bases. The germline V gene encodes CDR1 SGHVS and CDR2 FQNEAQ. CDR3: CASSSGITGELFF. CDR3 sequence (DNA): TGTGCCAGCAGCTCAGGAATCACCGGGGAGCTGTTTTTT. Combining the CDR3 with reference TRBV7-8 and TRBJ2-2 gives the whole variable domain GAGVSQSPRYKVAKRGQDVALRCDPISGHVSLFWYQQALGQGPEFLTYFQNEAQLDKSGLPSDRFFAERPEGSVSTLKIQRTQQEDSAVYLCASSSGITGELFFGEGSRLTVL.

The V gene is TRBV6-2 or TRBV6-3, the J gene TRBJ1-2; D not certain. This CDR3 spans 16 amino acids. Germline lookup yields CDR1 MNHEY and CDR2 SVGEGT. V was cut by 2 bases and J by 2 bases, with 15 bases left in between. CDR3 DNA: TGTGCCAGCAGTTACAGGCTGGACCCGATCAACTATGGCTACACCTTC. This sequence encodes CASSYRLDPINYGYTF.

This clonotype showed up just a few times. The gene calls are TRBV14 and TRBJ2-3, with 10 bases aligning to TRBD2. From germline, CDR1 is SGHDN and CDR2 FVKESK. The CDR3 sequence is 18 residues long. V lost 1 base, J lost 3 bases, and 10 bases stayed unmatched. CDR3 nucleotide sequence: TGTGCCAGCAGCCAAGGGGCGTCGACTAGCGGGTGGACAGATACGCAGTATTTT. Translated, it gives CASSQGASTSGWTDTQYF.